This T cell receptor (beta chain) was recorded in a study of early T cells in non-severe SARS-CoV-2 infection. Study at large: It was bulk RNA from unsorted whole blood that was sequenced, and the chains were unpaired.

There are 13 residues in the CDR3. Trimming removed 4 bases from V and 7 bases from J, with 10 bases in between. On this clonotype itself: Its target is unknown.

The TCR library protocol was used to attach unique molecular identifiers. These identifiers were attached to individual cDNA molecules. A single record per CDR3 protein comes from TCRdb applying MiXCR to the 5' RACE reads. The sample lists about 77,000 distinct CDR3 sequences, 9% to 15% occurring once. The study, taken as a whole, reports: Lookups in VDJdb leaned toward anti-spike CD8 responses and missed private and CD4 specificities.

The rearrangement uses TRBV12-3 or TRBV12-4 and TRBJ1-4, with unresolved D. Sequencing used whole blood, obtained at baseline. The source of this sequence is an adult who was a healthcare worker with PCR-confirmed SARS-CoV-2 infection or an uninfected control (not recorded which). The donor label of this sample is uncertain. In DNA form, the CDR3 reads TGTGCCAGCAGTTCCCCCGGGTTTGAAAAACTGTTTTTT. Residues: CASSSPGFEKLFF.